These 10 T cell receptor beta chains came from one sample sequenced in a study of response to subunit inactivated influenza vaccine. TCRdb fed the RT-PCR reads into MiXCR, producing one record per CDR3 protein. This table holds around 650,000 distinct CDR3 sequences, around 16% found once. The sample here was PBMCs from blood, taken 11 to 12 days after vaccination. The receptors were sampled from a man aged 50 to 60 who received an inactivated influenza vaccine.

The table lists this clonotype with many counts. The chain uses TRBV12-3 or TRBV12-4 and TRBJ2-5; D not certain. The V and J ends lost 5 bases and 2 bases respectively, with 12 bases between them. There are 14 residues in the CDR3. CDR3 bases: TGTGCCAGCAGTCGGACCCCTAAACAAGAGACCCAGTACTTC. It translates to CASSRTPKQETQYF.

The V call is TRBV5-1, the J call TRBJ2-7; TRBD2 aligns across 15 bases. This CDR3 spans 20 amino acids. J lost 0 bases, V lost 3 bases, and 13 bases had no gene match. CDR1 and CDR2 (germline): SGHRS, YFSETQ. Here the CDR3 reads CASSSLPGLAGGTSSYEQYF. CDR3 nucleotide sequence: TGCGCCAGCAGCTCACTACCGGGACTAGCGGGAGGTACGAGCTCCTACGAGCAGTACTTC. The variable domain in full, with the rest retrieved from reference TRBV5-1 and TRBJ2-7, is KAGVTQTPRYLIKTRGQQVTLSCSPISGHRSVSWYQQTPGQGLQFLFEYFSETQRNKGNFPGRFSGRQFSNSRSEMNVSTLELGDSALYLCASSSLPGLAGGTSSYEQYFGPGTRLTVT.

This clonotype was seen repeatedly, ten times or more. The V gene is TRBV3-1, the J gene TRBJ2-2; D is unresolved. The V gene lost 0 bases and the J gene lost 6 bases, with 8 bases spanning the gap. The CDR3 has 14 residues. Germline loops: CDR1 LGHDT, CDR2 YNNKEL (reference sequence). CDR3 loop: CASSQDFDAGELFF. The DNA for the CDR3 is TGTGCCAGCAGCCAAGATTTTGACGCCGGGGAGCTGTTTTTT.

This clonotype has more than one count but fewer than ten. The CDR3 sequence is CASEAGHTDTQYF. In DNA form, the CDR3 reads TGTGCCAGCGAGGCGGGGCACACAGATACGCAGTATTTT. The chain links TRBV3-1 to TRBJ2-3; D perhaps matches TRBD2 (6 bases). CDR3 length equals 13 residues. V shed 8 bases and J shed 2 bases, with 11 bases lying between them. Germline V CDR1 and CDR2: LGHDT, YNNKEL (reference sequence).

The V gene is TRBV6-5, the J gene TRBJ1-4, with TRBD1 matching over 7 bases. The CDR3 is 15 residues long. With V trimmed by 5 bases and J by 5 bases, 8 bases remained unmatched. In germline, CDR1 is MNHEY, CDR2 SVGAGI. The DNA for the CDR3 is TGTGCCAGCAGTCACGGACAGGTCTTCAATGAAAAACTGTTTTTT. Translation gives CASSHGQVFNEKLFF.

This clonotype has more than one count but fewer than ten. The gene calls are TRBV4-2 and TRBJ2-7; D gene ambiguous. The V gene lost 0 bases and the J gene lost 6 bases, with 15 bases spanning the gap. Germline CDR1 LGHNA, CDR2 YNFKEQ. The CDR3 runs to 15 residues. The CDR3 nucleotides are TGTGCCAGCAGCCAAGAGTGGCGGTCTACGTTCGAGCAGTACTTC. Protein product: CASSQEWRSTFEQYF.

This clonotype was picked up a small number of times. The rearrangement links TRBV7-6 to TRBJ2-1; 11 bases are shared with TRBD2. Trimming cost V 5 bases and J 7 bases; bases outside gene matches: 16. CDR3 length: 18 amino acids. Germline CDR1 is SGHVS and CDR2 is FNYEAQ. The CDR3 region is CASSPRYNLRTSGNEQFF. CDR3 bases: TGTGCCAGCAGCCCGAGGTATAACCTAAGGACTAGCGGGAATGAGCAGTTCTTC.

This clonotype has more than one count but fewer than ten. The CDR3 DNA reads TGTGCCAGCAGCTTATCGGCTAGCGGGGGGTTTTACGAGCAGTACTTC. Translating it yields CASSLSASGGFYEQYF. The rearrangement links TRBV7-2 to TRBJ2-7; 11 bases are shared with TRBD2. The germline V gene encodes CDR1 SGHTA and CDR2 FQGNSA. Trimming removed 2 bases from V and 4 bases from J; junction bases left unmatched: 7. The CDR3 runs 16 residues.

This clonotype was observed a handful of times. The chain is built from TRBV20-1 and TRBJ2-7; possible D gene TRBD2, 6 bases. CDR1 and CDR2 (germline): DFQATT, SNEGSKA (reference sequence). Trimming removed 6 bases at V and 0 bases at J, with 18 bases between. This CDR3 is built from 15 residues. The CDR3 DNA reads TGCAGTGCCATCCGGTGGGGGGAGGCCTCCTACGAGCAGTACTTC. Its protein product is CSAIRWGEASYEQYF.

V is TRBV6-1 and J is TRBJ2-6; D is possibly TRBD1 (6 bases). CDR3 size: 15 residues. The V gene lost 7 bases and the J gene lost 0 bases, with 10 bases spanning the gap. CDR1 MNHNS and CDR2 SASEGT come from the germline V gene. CDR3 protein: CASKDSSSGANVLTF. In DNA form, the CDR3 reads TGTGCCAGCAAGGACAGCAGCTCTGGGGCCAACGTCCTGACTTTC.